The TCR beta chain under discussion was sequenced for a study of cytomegalovirus exposure and HLA in healthy donors. Whole-study findings and limits: With further analysis later on, most CMV-associated TCR beta chains appeared HLA-restricted.

With 60 Vbeta and 13 Jbeta primers, the PCR was carried out. Sequencing used immunoSEQ multiplex PCR; TCRdb keeps in-frame clones, though not all of them. The profile shows about 170,000 clones, approximately 85% of them singletons. For this clone: What it recognizes is unknown. Germline is not matched at one junction end, which may reflect a read error.

This CDR3 has 19 amino acids. The V gene's germline CDR1 is SGHDN and CDR2 FVKESK. The V gene is TRBV14, the J gene TRBJ2-3; 11 nucleotides agree with TRBD2. This clonotype was obtained from a man younger than 45 in good health and CMV-seropositive. Sequenced material: PBMCs. The chain's CDR3 is CASSRTSGRWYGSTDTRYF. The CDR3 DNA is TGTGCCAGCAGCAGGACTAGCGGGCGCTGGTACGGTTCCACAGATACGCGGTATTTT. The full variable domain, rest sourced from reference TRBV14 and TRBJ2-3, is EAGVTQFPSHSVIEKGQTVTLRCDPISGHDNLYWYRRVMGKEIKFLLHFVKESKQDESGMPNNRFLAERTGGTYSTLKVQPAELEDSGVYFCASSRTSGRWYGSTDTRYFGPGTRLTVL.